Given below is one T cell receptor (beta chain) in context. What it binds is not known. Use of 60 Vbeta and 13 Jbeta primers characterized the PCR. Generated by immunoSEQ multiplex PCR, the TCRdb table keeps only in-frame clones and is missing some. The sample lists roughly 98,000 clones; about 78% were seen once. This entry comes from a study of cytomegalovirus exposure and HLA in healthy donors. Broader study findings: The study had only CMV serostatus as immune exposure information. When a later analysis was performed, an Asian-associated ancestry cluster reportedly had fewer N-insertions than the roughly 730-donor mean.

This sequence originates from a man aged 35-49 years in good health and CMV-seronegative. Sequenced input: PBMCs.

CDR3 nucleotide sequence: TGTGCCAGCAGTGAAGTTGGGGACAAGCGTGAGACCCAGTACTTC. Translation gives CASSEVGDKRETQYF. V gene TRBV2 combines with J gene TRBJ2-5; a possible D gene is TRBD1 (6 bases). The germline V gene encodes CDR1 SNHLY and CDR2 FYNNEI. The CDR3 is made up of 15 amino acids. V lost 1 base and J lost 5, with 14 bases in between.